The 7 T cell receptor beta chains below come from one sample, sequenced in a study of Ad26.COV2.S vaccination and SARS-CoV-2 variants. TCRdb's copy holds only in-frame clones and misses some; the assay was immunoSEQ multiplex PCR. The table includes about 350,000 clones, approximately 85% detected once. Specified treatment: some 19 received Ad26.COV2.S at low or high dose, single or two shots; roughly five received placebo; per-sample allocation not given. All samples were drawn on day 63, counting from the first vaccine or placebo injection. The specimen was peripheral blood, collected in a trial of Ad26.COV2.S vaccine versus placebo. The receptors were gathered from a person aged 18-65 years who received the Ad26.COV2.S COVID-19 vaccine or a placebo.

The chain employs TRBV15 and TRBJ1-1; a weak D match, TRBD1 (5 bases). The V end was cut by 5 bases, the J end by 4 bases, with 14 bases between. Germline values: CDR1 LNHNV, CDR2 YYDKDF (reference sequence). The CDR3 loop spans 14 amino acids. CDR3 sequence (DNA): TGTGCCACCAGCTTCGGCCCAAGGGGCACTGAAGCTTTCTTT. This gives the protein CATSFGPRGTEAFF.

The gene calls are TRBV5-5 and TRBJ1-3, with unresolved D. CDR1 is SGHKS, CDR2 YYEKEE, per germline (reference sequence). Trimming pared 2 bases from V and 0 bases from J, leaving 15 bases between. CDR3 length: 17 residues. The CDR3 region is CASSFSYSGFSGNTIYF. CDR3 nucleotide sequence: TGTGCCAGCAGCTTTTCGTACAGCGGATTCTCTGGAAACACCATATATTTT.

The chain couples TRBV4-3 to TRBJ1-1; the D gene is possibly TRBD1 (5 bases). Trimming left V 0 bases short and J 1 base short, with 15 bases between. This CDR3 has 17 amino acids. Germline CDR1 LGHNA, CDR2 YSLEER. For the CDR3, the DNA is TGCGCCAGCAGCCAAGATCATCACCCCCAGGGGAACACTGAAGCTTTCTTT. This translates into CASSQDHHPQGNTEAFF.

CDR3 DNA sequence: TGTGCCAGCAGCGTCAACAGGAACTATGGCTACACCTTC. It yields the protein CASSVNRNYGYTF. The genes are TRBV9 and TRBJ1-2, with a possible D match to TRBD1 (5 bases). Trimming removed 2 bases from V and 2 bases from J, with 7 bases in between. Germline CDR1 SGDLS, CDR2 YYNGEE. The CDR3 spans 13 residues.

The CDR3 here is CASSQKNNGRDTQYF. In nucleotides, the CDR3 is TGTGCCAGCAGTCAAAAAAACAACGGGAGGGATACGCAGTATTTT. V usage is TRBV28 and J usage is TRBJ2-3; 7 bases agree with TRBD2. Germline values: CDR1 MDHEN, CDR2 SYDVKM. Unmatched junction bases numbered 11, after V lost 5 bases and J lost 6 bases. This CDR3 spans 15 amino acids.

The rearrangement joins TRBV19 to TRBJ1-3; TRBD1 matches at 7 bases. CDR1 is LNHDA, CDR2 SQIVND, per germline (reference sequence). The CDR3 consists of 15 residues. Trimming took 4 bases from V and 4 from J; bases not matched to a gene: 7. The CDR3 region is CASSTRDSLGNTIYF. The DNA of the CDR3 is TGTGCCAGTAGTACCAGGGACAGCTTAGGAAACACCATATATTTT.

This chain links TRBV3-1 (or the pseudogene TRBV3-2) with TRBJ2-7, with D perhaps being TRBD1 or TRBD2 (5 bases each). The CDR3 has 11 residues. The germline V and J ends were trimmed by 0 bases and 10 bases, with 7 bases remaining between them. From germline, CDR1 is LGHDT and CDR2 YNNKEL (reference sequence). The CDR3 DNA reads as TGTGCCAGCAGCCAAGAGGGGGTTCAGTACTTC. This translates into CASSQEGVQYF.